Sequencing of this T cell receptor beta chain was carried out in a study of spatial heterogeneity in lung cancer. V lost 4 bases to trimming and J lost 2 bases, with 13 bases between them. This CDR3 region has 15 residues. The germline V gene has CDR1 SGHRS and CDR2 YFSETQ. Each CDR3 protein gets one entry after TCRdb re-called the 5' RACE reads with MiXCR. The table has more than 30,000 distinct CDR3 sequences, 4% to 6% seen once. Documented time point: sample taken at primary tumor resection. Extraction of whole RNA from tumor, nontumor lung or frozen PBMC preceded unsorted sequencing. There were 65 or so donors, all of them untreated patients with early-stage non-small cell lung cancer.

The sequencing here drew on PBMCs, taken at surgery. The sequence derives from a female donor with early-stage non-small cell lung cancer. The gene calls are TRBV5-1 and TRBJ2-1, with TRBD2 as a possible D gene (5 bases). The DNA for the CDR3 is TGCGCCAGCAGCCCTTCGGGAAACCCCTACAATGAGCAGTTCTTC. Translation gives CASSPSGNPYNEQFF.